This T cell receptor beta chain was identified during a study of cytomegalovirus exposure and HLA in healthy donors. Regarding the study as a whole: Under in vitro conditions, a few CMV-associated chains were confirmed as specific for CMV antigens.

CDR1 is MNHEY, CDR2 SMNVEV, per germline (reference sequence). This CDR3 spans 15 amino acids. Trimming took 5 bases from V and 6 from J, leaving 14 bases between them. Worth noting for this clone: Antigen specificity is unknown.

Repertoires were generated with immunoSEQ multiplex PCR, while TCRdb's copy carries only in-frame clones and drops some. In the table there are about 130,000 clones, nearly 90% of which are singletons. The sample was PBMCs. The receptor's source is a woman aged 18-29 years in good health and CMV-seropositive. This rearrangement joins TRBV27 to TRBJ1-6, with D possibly matching TRBD1 (6 bases). The CDR3 protein is CASSKSGTSNSPLHF. The CDR3 DNA sequence: TGTGCCAGCAGTAAATCCGGGACATCTAATTCACCCCTCCACTTT.